This T cell receptor (beta chain) was identified during a study of CD8+ T cells in alopecia areata. The overall study: A 6-month off-drug phase came after tofacitinib, which had lasted 6 to 18 months.

About this clone itself: What it binds is not known.

RNA, once extracted, was reverse transcribed into cDNA for use as the sequencing template. Produced via immunoSEQ multiplex PCR; TCRdb's table is partial and in-frame only. The table lists about 260,000 clones, 60% of them singletons. Treatment indicated: oral pan-JAK inhibitor, 5-10 mg twice daily. Germline CDR1 is GTSNPN and CDR2 is SVGIG (reference sequence). Trimming left V 8 bases short and J 0 bases short, with 10 bases between. The CDR3 extends over 12 amino acids. Whole-study results and caveats: Tofacitinib produced a significant decrease in scalp clonality and in expanded CD8+ clones among the top 100.

This clonotype was obtained from a human donor with alopecia areata. Specimen: CD4+ T cells sorted from blood, collected around week 53, from a patient treated with tofacitinib. The chain employs TRBV30 and TRBJ1-2; D ambiguous. The CDR3 loop is CARIGSNYGYTF. The CDR3 DNA sequence: TGTGCCCGAATAGGCTCTAACTATGGCTACACCTTC.